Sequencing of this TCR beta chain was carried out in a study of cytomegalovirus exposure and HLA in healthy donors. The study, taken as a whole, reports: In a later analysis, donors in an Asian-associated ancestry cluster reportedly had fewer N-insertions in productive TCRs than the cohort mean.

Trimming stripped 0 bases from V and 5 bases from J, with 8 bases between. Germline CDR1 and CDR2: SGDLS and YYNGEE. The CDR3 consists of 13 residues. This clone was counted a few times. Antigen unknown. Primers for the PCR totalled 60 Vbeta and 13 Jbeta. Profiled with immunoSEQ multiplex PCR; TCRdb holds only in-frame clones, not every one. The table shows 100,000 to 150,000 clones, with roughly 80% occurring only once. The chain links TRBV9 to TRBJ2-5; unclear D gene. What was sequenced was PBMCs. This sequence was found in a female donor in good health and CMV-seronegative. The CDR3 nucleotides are TGTGCCAGCAGCGTAGCCTATGGTGAGACCCAGTACTTC. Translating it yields CASSVAYGETQYF.